Detailed here is one T cell receptor (beta chain). Its antigen is as yet unknown. This sample stems from a study of cytomegalovirus exposure and HLA in healthy donors. Profiling relied on immunoSEQ multiplex PCR, and the TCRdb table lists in-frame clones only, not all of them. Altogether over 75,000 clones are present, 85% being singletons, with the ten largest covering roughly 22%. Germline V gives CDR1 MDHEN, CDR2 SYDVKM. The CDR3 sequence is 15 residues long. V was cut by 4 bases and J by 5 bases, with 15 bases left in between. Findings and limits, study-wide: Researchers counted 164 TCR beta chains as cytomegalovirus-associated.

This chain links TRBV28 with TRBJ1-5; no clear D gene. The sample was PBMCs. The sequence derives from a man younger than 35 in good health and CMV-seropositive. CDR3 coding DNA: TGTGCCAGCAGTTACACCGCATGGAGCGATCAGCCCCAGCATTTT. Its protein product is CASSYTAWSDQPQHF.